This entry lists 20 T cell receptor beta chains sequenced from one sample in a study of low-dose radiotherapy and immunotherapy resistance in tumors. Time point in this sample: before trial treatment. Priming of first-strand cDNA relied on TRAV- and TRBV-specific primers (covering alpha and beta chains). With a constant-region primer and a V-primer adapter, TCRs were subjected to roughly 18 PCR cycles of amplification. TCRdb reprocessed the reads via MiXCR and lists one record per CDR3 protein. This table has around 83,000 distinct CDR3 sequences, 18% appearing once. The sample in question was PBMCs, obtained before treatment. The receptors come from a male donor with prostate cancer.

Regarding this clonotype: This sequence is one base from a far larger clone and is likely a read error. The conserved phenylalanine or tryptophan is not found at the CDR3 terminus, so this likely reflects a read error. The V and J genes are TRBV7-3 and TRBJ2-3; D could derive from TRBD1 or TRBD2 (5 bases each). This CDR3 has 14 residues. Germline CDR1 and CDR2: SGHTA and FQGTGA. The ends were cut back, 6 bases at V and 2 bases at J, with 12 bases in the middle. The CDR3 DNA follows: TGTGCCAGCAGGTTTAGGGGAGTCACAGATACGCAGTATTAT. It is translated as CASRFRGVTDTQYY.

Many counts were recorded for this clonotype. V usage is TRBV12-5 and J usage is TRBJ1-5; D call uncertain. CDR1 LGHNT and CDR2 FRNRAP come from the germline V gene. There are 17 residues in the CDR3. V dropped 7 bases and J dropped 1 base, with 20 bases sitting between them. CDR3 loop: CASATTGFGWSNQPQHF. DNA for the CDR3: TGTGCTAGTGCAACAACCGGTTTTGGGTGGAGCAATCAGCCCCAGCATTTT. The complete variable domain, with remaining parts taken from reference TRBV12-5 and TRBJ1-5, reads DARVTQTPRHKVTEMGQEVTMRCQPILGHNTVFWYRQTMMQGLELLAYFRNRAPLDDSGMPKDRFSAEMPDATLATLKIQPSEPRDSAVYFCASATTGFGWSNQPQHFGDGTRLSIL.

This clonotype was seen repeatedly, ten times or more. The rearrangement joins TRBV5-6 to TRBJ1-2; a weak D match, TRBD1 (5 bases). The V end was cut by 4 bases, the J end by 12 bases, with 16 bases between. The germline V gene encodes CDR1 SGHDT and CDR2 YYEEEE. CDR3 size: 12 residues. CDR3 in amino acids: CASSDLRWGNTF. The CDR3 DNA sequence: TGTGCCAGCAGCGACCTAAGATGGGGGAACACCTTC.

As to this clonotype: This may stem from a read error, because a much larger clone lies one nucleotide away. V and J are TRBV6-2 or TRBV6-3 and TRBJ2-3; 8 bases are shared with TRBD2. Trimming cost V 5 bases and J 4 bases; bases outside gene matches: 14. The CDR3 has 17 amino acids. In germline, CDR1 is MNHEY, CDR2 SVGEGT. The CDR3 DNA sequence: TGTGCCAGCAGTGAAGGTCAGGGCGGGGGGAGCTCAGATACGCAGTATTTT. It specifies CASSEGQGGGSSDTQYF.

The rearrangement uses TRBV14 and TRBJ2-6; D uncertain. Trimming took 1 base from V and 0 from J, leaving 7 bases between them. This CDR3 region has 16 residues. The V gene's germline CDR1 is SGHDN and CDR2 FVKESK. The CDR3 DNA reads as TGTGCCAGCAGCCAAGGTTTTTACTCTGGGGCCAACGTCCTGACTTTC. Protein: CASSQGFYSGANVLTF.

This clonotype has at least ten counts. The J gene is TRBJ1-2, the V gene TRBV5-1; D not certain. V shed 0 bases and J shed 8 bases, with 11 bases lying between them. Per germline, CDR1 SGHRS and CDR2 YFSETQ. The CDR3 consists of 13 residues. In nucleotides, the CDR3 is TGCGCCAGCAGCTTGGAGGTGAGGGTCGGCTACACCTTC. Its protein is CASSLEVRVGYTF.

In this sample, this clonotype turned up many times. The genes are TRBV20-1 and TRBJ2-1, with D possibly matching TRBD2 (6 bases). The V end lost 4 bases, the J end lost 4 bases, and 11 bases lay between the germline ends. Germline V gives CDR1 DFQATT, CDR2 SNEGSKA (reference sequence). The CDR3 is 13 residues long. CDR3 DNA sequence: TGCAGTGCTACGGCTAGCGCATACAATGAGCAGTTCTTC. Residues: CSATASAYNEQFF.

This clonotype came up many times. The V and J genes are TRBV4-1 and TRBJ2-7; tentatively, D is TRBD1 (6 bases). The CDR3 is 13 residues long. V was cut by 0 bases and J by 8 bases, with 11 bases left in between. Germline lookup yields CDR1 MGHRA and CDR2 YSYEKL. The CDR3, as DNA: TGCGCCAGCAGCCAAGAACAGGGTTTTAAGCAGTACTTC. This encodes CASSQEQGFKQYF.

Many counts were recorded for this clonotype. The V and J genes are TRBV20-1 and TRBJ1-1, with TRBD1 matching over 10 bases. V was pared by 6 bases and J by 5 bases, with 9 bases of the junction left unmatched. Germline V gives CDR1 DFQATT, CDR2 SNEGSKA (reference sequence). The CDR3 sequence is 14 residues long. For the CDR3, the DNA is TGCAGTGCCGGGGACAGGGGTGGTAGTACTGAAGCTTTCTTT. It translates to CSAGDRGGSTEAFF.

This clonotype was seen repeatedly, ten times or more. The genes are TRBV7-9 and TRBJ2-3; D unclear. The length of the CDR3 is 12 residues. V shed 4 bases and J shed 6 bases, with 8 bases lying between them. Germline values: CDR1 SEHNR, CDR2 FQNEAQ (reference sequence). CDR3 residues: CASSSSKDTQYF. The CDR3 bases are TGTGCCAGCAGCTCCTCTAAGGATACGCAGTATTTT.

This clonotype was observed at least ten times. The gene calls are TRBV4-3 and TRBJ2-2, with 7 nucleotides matching TRBD2. CDR1 is LGHNA and CDR2 is YSLEER in the germline V gene. The length of the CDR3 is 16 residues. Unmatched junction bases numbered 7, after V lost 4 bases and J lost 2 bases. This CDR3 reads CASSPSGGYNTGELFF. The CDR3, as DNA: TGCGCCAGCAGCCCTTCCGGGGGGTACAACACCGGGGAGCTGTTTTTT.

About this clonotype itself: With a far larger clone one base away, a read error is the likely cause. The chain combines TRBV28 with TRBJ2-1, with D possibly being TRBD1 or TRBD2 (5 bases each). The CDR3 spans 13 residues. Trimming left V 3 bases short and J 10 bases short, with 13 bases between. Per germline, CDR1 MDHEN and CDR2 SYDVKM. Here the CDR3 reads CASSFSRDHEQFF. In nucleotides, the CDR3 is TGTGCCAGCAGTTTCAGCAGGGACCACGAGCAGTTCTTC.

In this sample, this clonotype turned up many times. The chain has TRBV2 and TRBJ2-1; TRBD1 matches 8 bases. Germline CDR1 and CDR2: SNHLY and FYNNEI. V was clipped by 7 bases and J by 7 bases; unmatched bases: 12. The CDR3 contains 15 residues. The CDR3 sequence is CASISPRGPWNEQFF. The DNA of the CDR3 is TGTGCCAGCATTTCACCCAGGGGGCCTTGGAATGAGCAGTTCTTC.

V usage is TRBV20-1 and J usage is TRBJ2-7; D unclear. CDR1 is DFQATT, CDR2 SNEGSKA, per germline (reference sequence). V was shortened by 3 bases and J by 2 bases, with 5 bases between the two germline ends. The CDR3 runs 11 residues. CDR3 sequence: CSARATYEQYF. DNA of the CDR3: TGCAGTGCTAGGGCTACCTACGAGCAGTACTTC.

This clonotype showed up many times. V and J are TRBV28 and TRBJ2-1, with 7 positions matching TRBD2. The junction had 6 bases not matched to a gene; V was cut back by 3 bases and J by 4 bases. CDR3 length: 15 residues. The germline V gene has CDR1 MDHEN and CDR2 SYDVKM. In DNA, the CDR3 is TGTGCCAGCAGTTTTTGGCGGGAGCGGTACAATGAGCAGTTCTTC. Amino acid sequence: CASSFWRERYNEQFF.

Concerning this clonotype: The junction does not match germline at one end; this may be a read error. The genes are TRBV5-6 and TRBJ1-4; D is unresolved. The CDR3 extends over 14 amino acids. CDR1 and CDR2 (germline): SGHDT, YYEEEE. CDR3 sequence reads: CASSLVATNEKPFF. The CDR3 DNA reads TGTGCCAGCAGCTTAGTTGCAACTAATGAAAAACCGTTTTTT.

This clonotype showed up many times. The V and J genes are TRBV28 and TRBJ1-2; D remains unclear. Trimming shortened V by 6 bases and J by 7 bases, and 12 bases separated the two germline ends. In germline, CDR1 is MDHEN, CDR2 SYDVKM. CDR3 length equals 12 residues. The DNA of the CDR3 is TGTGCCAGCAGAATCGAGGCGGCTGGCTACACCTTC. This codes for CASRIEAAGYTF.

This clonotype was detected only a few times. The junction differs from germline at one of its ends, possibly a read error. The J gene is TRBJ2-5, the V gene TRBV7-9; D possibly matches TRBD1 or TRBD2 (5 bases each). This CDR3 is built from 15 residues. Germline V gene data show CDR1 as SEHNR and CDR2 as FQNEAQ (reference sequence). As DNA, the CDR3 is TGTGCCAGCAGATTAGTCGGGACCTCCCAAGAGACCCAGTACTTC. Its translation: CASRLVGTSQETQYF.

This clonotype was recorded at least ten times. V is TRBV29-1 and J is TRBJ1-1; D might be TRBD1 (5 bases). The germline CDR1 and CDR2 sequences are SQVTM and ANQGSEA. Trimming took off 4 bases at V and 1 base at J, with 10 bases between the two ends. The CDR3 is 13 residues long. The CDR3 DNA is TGCAGCGTTGGGGGGACGGAGAACACTGAAGCTTTCTTT. This translates into CSVGGTENTEAFF.

The V gene is TRBV2, the J gene TRBJ2-5, with D perhaps TRBD2 (5 bases). The germline CDR1 and CDR2 sequences are SNHLY and FYNNEI. The CDR3 is 13 residues long. V dropped 7 bases and J dropped 4 bases, with 13 bases sitting between them. The CDR3 region has the DNA TGTGCCAGCATTGTCGGAGGCGGAGAGACCCAGTACTTC. It codes for CASIVGGGETQYF.